One sample yielded the 23 T cell receptor beta chains listed below, sequenced in a study of blood T cell repertoires in COVID-19. Repertoires were generated with immunoSEQ multiplex PCR, while TCRdb's copy carries only in-frame clones and drops some. The sample includes some 170,000 clones, roughly 90% of them seen just once. The sample consisted of peripheral blood. The source of these receptors is a woman aged 50 to 60 with acute or convalescent COVID-19.

This chain links TRBV2 with TRBJ2-5; no clear D. The CDR3 contains 12 residues. V lost 7 bases and J 7 bases, leaving 13 bases between the germline ends. Germline V gene lookup returns CDR1 SNHLY and CDR2 FYNNEI. The CDR3 loop reads CASIDRGGTQYF. CDR3 DNA: TGTGCCAGCATTGATCGCGGCGGGACCCAGTACTTC. Full variable domain (outside the CDR3, taken from reference TRBV2 and TRBJ2-5): EPEVTQTPSHQVTQMGQEVILRCVPISNHLYFYWYRQILGQKVEFLVSFYNNEISEKSEIFDDQFSVERPDGSNFTLKIRSTKLEDSAMYFCASIDRGGTQYFGPGTRLLVL.

The chain combines TRBV19 with TRBJ1-1, with D possibly matching TRBD1 (5 bases). The CDR3 has 13 residues. CDR1 and CDR2 from the germline V gene are LNHDA and SQIVND (reference sequence). V was clipped by 6 bases and J by 0 bases, with 8 bases between them. The CDR3 spells CASSRALNTEAFF. The CDR3 DNA sequence: TGTGCCAGTAGCAGGGCCCTGAACACTGAAGCTTTCTTT.

This chain connects TRBV15 to TRBJ1-2; D ambiguous. Germline-derived CDR1 and CDR2 are LNHNV and YYDKDF (reference sequence). The V end lost 0 bases, the J end lost 8 bases, and 10 bases lay between the germline ends. The CDR3 length is 13 residues. CDR3 sequence (DNA): TGTGCCACCAGCAGAGAGCTCGGGGTGGGCTACACCTTC. Its translation: CATSRELGVGYTF.

This chain joins TRBV9 and TRBJ1-1, with TRBD1 as a possible D gene (6 bases). Trimming removed 4 bases from V and 7 bases from J, with 14 bases in between. The V gene's germline CDR1 is SGDLS and CDR2 YYNGEE. There are 13 residues in the CDR3. This CDR3 is CASSPTGGLEAFF. CDR3 coding DNA: TGTGCCAGCAGCCCCACGGGGGGCCTTGAAGCTTTCTTT. Using reference TRBV9 and TRBJ1-1 for the parts outside the CDR3, the full variable domain is DSGVTQTPKHLITATGQRVTLRCSPRSGDLSVYWYQQSLDQGLQFLIQYYNGEERAKGNILERFSAQQFPDLHSELNLSSLELGDSALYFCASSPTGGLEAFFGQGTRLTVV.

The rearrangement joins TRBV18 to TRBJ1-1; D ambiguous. V gave up 6 bases and J gave up 1 base, with 12 bases separating them. This CDR3 spans 14 amino acids. Germline CDR1 reads KGHSH; CDR2 reads LQKENI. CDR3 region: CASSPGWGNTEAFF. Here the CDR3 DNA reads TGTGCCAGCTCCCCGGGGTGGGGGAACACTGAAGCTTTCTTT.

V and J are TRBV6-4 and TRBJ2-3; D possibly corresponds to TRBD1 (7 bases). The CDR3 is 14 amino acids. V lost 3 bases, J lost 5 bases, and 12 bases lay in between. The germline CDR1 and CDR2 sequences are MRHNA and SNTAGT. CDR3 coding DNA: TGTGCCAGCAGTGAGGAGGGGGCCGGAGATACGCAGTATTTT. This translates into CASSEEGAGDTQYF.

This clone was counted a single time. The V and J genes are TRBV10-2 and TRBJ2-2; weak D call: TRBD1 (6 bases). The CDR3 has 15 amino acids. The germline gives CDR1 WSHSY, CDR2 SAAADI. The V and J ends lost 5 bases and 3 bases respectively, with 13 bases between them. The CDR3 DNA follows: TGCGCCAGCAGTCTCTCCGGGACACACACCGGGGAGCTGTTTTTT. It is translated as CASSLSGTHTGELFF.

The chain uses TRBV6-6 and TRBJ1-5; D is possibly TRBD1 (5 bases). This CDR3 is built from 15 residues. The germline V gene has CDR1 MNHNY and CDR2 SVGAGI (reference sequence). Trimming removed 2 bases from V and 5 bases from J, with 13 bases in between. DNA for the CDR3: TGTGCCAGCAGTTACCCCGAGACAGATTATCAGCCCCAGCATTTT. Amino acid sequence: CASSYPETDYQPQHF.

This chain connects TRBV7-2 to TRBJ2-7, with 7 bases lining up with TRBD2. This CDR3 spans 17 amino acids. V dropped 5 bases and J dropped 3; count of bases not matched to a gene: 16. Germline loops: CDR1 SGHTA, CDR2 FQGNSA. CDR3 sequence reads: CASSQNLVTSSIYEQYF. CDR3 nucleotide sequence: TGTGCCAGCAGCCAAAATCTTGTGACTAGCTCGATCTACGAGCAGTACTTC.

The chain has TRBV6-5 and TRBJ1-4; 7 bases agree with TRBD1. With 0 bases clipped from V and 7 bases from J, the junction kept 5 bases outside the gene matches. Germline CDR1 is MNHEY and CDR2 is SVGAGI. There are 15 residues in the CDR3. The CDR3: CASSYSQGVPEKLFF. The CDR3 coding sequence is TGTGCCAGCAGTTACTCGCAGGGGGTTCCTGAAAAACTGTTTTTT.

This chain joins TRBV18 and TRBJ2-7, with D perhaps TRBD1 (5 bases). The V gene's germline CDR1 is KGHSH and CDR2 LQKENI. The CDR3 is 14 residues long. Trimming shortened V by 3 bases and J by 0 bases, and 9 bases separated the two germline ends. The CDR3 reads CASSPPDNSYEQYF. The DNA of the CDR3 is TGTGCCAGCTCACCGCCGGACAACTCCTACGAGCAGTACTTC.

The V gene is TRBV7-9, the J gene TRBJ1-4; D remains unclear. The CDR3 totals 15 residues. Trimming pared 5 bases from V and 1 base from J, leaving 11 bases between. Germline V lookup: CDR1 SEHNR, CDR2 FQNEAQ (reference sequence). This chain's CDR3 is CASSQRTGTNEKLFF. The CDR3 nucleotides are TGTGCCAGCAGCCAACGAACTGGAACTAATGAAAAACTGTTTTTT. Full variable domain (rest looked up from reference TRBV7-9 and TRBJ1-4): DTGVSQNPRHKITKRGQNVTFRCDPISEHNRLYWYRQTLGQGPEFLTYFQNEAQLEKSRLLSDRFSAERPKGSFSTLEIQRTEQGDSAMYLCASSQRTGTNEKLFFGSGTQLSVL.

The rearrangement uses TRBV7-2 and TRBJ1-6; 8 bases align to TRBD1. Losses at the gene ends were 2 bases for V and 6 bases for J; bases not matched to a gene: 3. Per germline, CDR1 SGHTA and CDR2 FQGNSA. This CDR3 is built from 15 residues. In DNA, the CDR3 is TGTGCCAGCAGCTTATTGCAGGGGGCTAATTCACCCCTCCACTTT. It yields the protein CASSLLQGANSPLHF.

The CDR3 coding sequence is TGCGCCAGCAGCTTGGACAGACCAACATCCTACGAGCAGTACTTC. Translated: CASSLDRPTSYEQYF. The chain joins TRBV5-1 to TRBJ2-7; no clear D. V lost 0 bases to trimming and J lost 1 base, with 11 bases between them. Germline V lookup: CDR1 SGHRS, CDR2 YFSETQ. The CDR3 is 15 amino acids. The full variable domain, completed using reference TRBV5-1 and TRBJ2-7, is KAGVTQTPRYLIKTRGQQVTLSCSPISGHRSVSWYQQTPGQGLQFLFEYFSETQRNKGNFPGRFSGRQFSNSRSEMNVSTLELGDSALYLCASSLDRPTSYEQYFGPGTRLTVT.

This chain joins TRBV10-3 and TRBJ1-2; 9 positions agree with TRBD1. The V segment lost 6 bases and the J segment 0 bases; nucleotides outside the gene matches: 8. CDR1 and CDR2 (germline): ENHRY, SYGVKD. The CDR3 contains 16 residues. The CDR3 DNA sequence: TGTGCCATCAGCCTTGGACAGGGGTGGGCTAACTATGGCTACACCTTC. Amino acid sequence: CAISLGQGWANYGYTF.

The chain couples TRBV3-1 (or the pseudogene TRBV3-2) to TRBJ1-2, with TRBD1 matching 10 bases. The CDR3 has 16 residues. CDR1 and CDR2 from the germline V gene are LGHDT and YNNKEL (reference sequence). Unmatched junction bases numbered 5, after V lost 1 base and J lost 3 bases. The DNA of the CDR3 is TGTGCCAGCAGCCAAGGGGACAGGGGACAGGACTATGGCTACACCTTC. It translates to CASSQGDRGQDYGYTF.

This clone occurred a few times. The J gene is TRBJ2-5, the V gene TRBV29-1; maybe TRBD2 (5 bases). Trimming stripped 2 bases from V and 2 bases from J, with 9 bases between. Per germline, CDR1 SQVTM and CDR2 ANQGSEA. CDR3 length equals 13 residues. For the CDR3, the DNA is TGCAGCGTTGAACGGACTCAACAAGAGACCCAGTACTTC. Its translation: CSVERTQQETQYF. Full variable domain (outside the CDR3, taken from reference TRBV29-1 and TRBJ2-5): SAVISQKPSRDICQRGTSLTIQCQVDSQVTMMFWYRQQPGQSLTLIATANQGSEATYESGFVIDKFPISRPNLTFSTLTVSNMSPEDSSIYLCSVERTQQETQYFGPGTRLLVL.

V usage is TRBV5-1 and J usage is TRBJ1-3; weak D call: TRBD1 (6 bases). The CDR3 covers 14 residues. Trimming took 0 bases from V and 4 from J, leaving 8 bases between them. The germline CDR1 and CDR2 sequences are SGHRS and YFSETQ. The CDR3 here is CASSLVQGGNTIYF. Here the CDR3 DNA reads TGCGCCAGCAGCTTGGTACAGGGAGGAAACACCATATATTTT.

This clone showed up just once. This sequence joins TRBV6-2 or TRBV6-3 and TRBJ2-7; TRBD1 matches at 8 bases. V lost 2 bases and J lost 5; bases outside the gene matches: 5. CDR1 and CDR2 (germline): MNHEY, SVGEGT. There are 14 residues in the CDR3. The CDR3 DNA reads TGTGCCAGCAGTTACCTAGGACAGGGCCACGAGCAGTACTTC. This encodes CASSYLGQGHEQYF.

The chain recombines TRBV10-2 with TRBJ2-7, with TRBD2 matching 14 bases. The CDR3 covers 17 residues. V shed 2 bases, J shed 0 bases, and the junction held 3 bases outside the gene matches. Germline CDR1 and CDR2: WSHSY and SAAADI. The CDR3 reads CASSEPGTSGSSYEQYF. CDR3 DNA sequence: TGCGCCAGCAGTGAGCCCGGGACTAGCGGGAGCTCCTACGAGCAGTACTTC.

The gene calls are TRBV5-6 and TRBJ1-2, with D unresolved. Between the trimmed V and J ends, which lost 6 bases and 8 bases, there was a span of 14 bases. CDR3 length equals 12 residues. Germline V CDR1 and CDR2: SGHDT, YYEEEE. The CDR3 loop reads CASNVRARGYTF. The DNA of the CDR3 is TGTGCCAGCAACGTGAGGGCTAGGGGCTACACCTTC.

This clone was counted between two and nine times. The V gene is TRBV29-1, the J gene TRBJ1-1; D unresolved. V was trimmed by 7 bases and J by 2 bases, leaving 11 bases between them. The CDR3 consists of 12 residues. Germline-derived CDR1 and CDR2 are SQVTM and ANQGSEA. The CDR3 is CSGTSGNTEAFF. CDR3 DNA: TGCAGCGGAACCTCAGGTAACACTGAAGCTTTCTTT. Filled out from reference TRBV29-1 and TRBJ1-1, the complete variable domain reads SAVISQKPSRDICQRGTSLTIQCQVDSQVTMMFWYRQQPGQSLTLIATANQGSEATYESGFVIDKFPISRPNLTFSTLTVSNMSPEDSSIYLCSGTSGNTEAFFGQGTRLTVV.

The CDR3 region is CASSGIGRGQETQYF. As DNA, the CDR3 is TGTGCCAGCAGCGGGATCGGACGAGGGCAAGAGACCCAGTACTTC. This chain links TRBV11-3 with TRBJ2-5; D might be TRBD2 (5 bases). Trimming removed 5 bases at V and 2 bases at J, with 15 bases between. Germline V gene data show CDR1 as SGHNT and CDR2 as YENEEA. The CDR3 runs to 15 residues.